This TCR beta chain emerged from a study of blood T cell repertoires in COVID-19 (dated by TCRdb to about 2020). Background on the whole study: The collaborator samples originated in the United States, Italy and Spain and spanned the acute and convalescent phases of COVID-19. The material from the prospective study consisted of cDNA or gDNA derived from T cells, B-cell-depleted T cells, or PBMCs. The dataset comprised deeply sampled blood TCRbeta repertoires from subjects exposed to, actively infected with, or recovered from COVID-19. The repertoires were made available in a free public database intended to serve as a resource for research on the immune response to SARS-CoV-2. The samples were drawn from the first 160 participants of the ongoing ImmuneRACE study and from over a thousand subjects provided by 6 global collaborators. The sample metadata nearly always contained a de-identified subject ID, COVID-19 status, age in years and sex. Where HLA class I and class II types were available, the types were taken from metadata supplied by the sample provider, not from assay-based typing.

Each collaborating institution followed its own protocols to collect whole blood in K2EDTA tubes. For TCRbeta analysis, collaborator samples were shipped as frozen whole blood, as isolated PBMCs, or as DNA extracted from either sample type. General conclusions and limits of the study: Clinical and demographic metadata were provided uncurated, with the amount varying by source and participant.

Comments on this clone: The antigen it binds to is not known. No base quality values were provided; no much bigger clone lies one nucleotide off.

TCRbeta CDR3 regions were amplified from genomic DNA using the immunoSEQ Assay, a bias-controlled multiplex PCR. The paper's data handling went like this. Nucleated cell counts per sample were estimated from amplification of reference gene primers within the assay. To quantify the absolute abundance of each unique TCRbeta CDR3 rearrangement, sequence reads were collapsed and filtered. Productive Simpson clonality was computed per sample as the square root of Simpson's diversity index over productive rearrangements. TCRdb provides this immuneACCESS table in a form limited to in-frame rearrangements. Some clones are lacking; in checked studies, under half of them reflect an unresolved V gene, and why the rest are absent is not known. D and trimming come from the DNA, and the V and J calls and clone size come from that table. This sample lists 280,000 or so clones; 70% to 90% were detected once. The biggest ten clones account for roughly 9% of the sample.

Sequencing used peripheral blood. The clonotype was recovered from a man younger than 30 with active or convalescent COVID-19.

The CDR3 protein: CASSSAGGYYGYTF. Here is the DNA: TGTGCCAGCAGTTCCGCCGGGGGTTACTATGGCTACACCTTC. The chain uses TRBV27 and TRBJ1-2; TRBD1 is a possible D gene, resting on 5 matching bases. The germline V gene (reference sequence) specifies MNHEY as CDR1 and SMNVEV as CDR2. From the cysteine through the phenylalanine, the CDR3 covers 14 amino acids. Left in the record is the CDR3 DNA by itself, 42 bases read in frame from the first base. The junction carries 12 bases between V and J, which are trimmed by 4 bases and 3 bases respectively.